This T cell receptor (beta chain) was documented in a study of cytomegalovirus exposure and HLA in healthy donors. Note on this clone: Antigen: not known.

This cohort consisted of healthy bone marrow donors. Germline V gene lookup returns CDR1 SGHTA and CDR2 FQGNSA. The CDR3 runs 14 residues. Trimming left V 1 base short and J 7 bases short, with 11 bases between. The PCR contained 60 Vbeta and 13 Jbeta primers. The table came from immunoSEQ multiplex PCR; TCRdb's copy has only in-frame clones and leaves some out. The data contain some 100,000 clones, around three quarters of them singletons. Whole-study findings and limits: TRBV6-2, TRBV6-3 and some other V segments were excluded as indistinguishable.

The chain combines TRBV7-2 with TRBJ2-1; D unresolved. This receptor was identified in a female donor in good health and CMV-seropositive. The sample comprised PBMCs. The CDR3 is CASSLGSYWNEQFF. For the CDR3, the DNA is TGTGCCAGCAGCTTAGGCAGTTATTGGAATGAGCAGTTCTTC. Combining the CDR3 with reference TRBV7-2 and TRBJ2-1 gives the whole variable domain GAGVSQSPSNKVTEKGKDVELRCDPISGHTALYWYRQSLGQGLEFLIYFQGNSAPDKSGLPSDRFSAERTGGSVSTLTIQRTQQEDSAVYLCASSLGSYWNEQFFGPGTRLTVL.